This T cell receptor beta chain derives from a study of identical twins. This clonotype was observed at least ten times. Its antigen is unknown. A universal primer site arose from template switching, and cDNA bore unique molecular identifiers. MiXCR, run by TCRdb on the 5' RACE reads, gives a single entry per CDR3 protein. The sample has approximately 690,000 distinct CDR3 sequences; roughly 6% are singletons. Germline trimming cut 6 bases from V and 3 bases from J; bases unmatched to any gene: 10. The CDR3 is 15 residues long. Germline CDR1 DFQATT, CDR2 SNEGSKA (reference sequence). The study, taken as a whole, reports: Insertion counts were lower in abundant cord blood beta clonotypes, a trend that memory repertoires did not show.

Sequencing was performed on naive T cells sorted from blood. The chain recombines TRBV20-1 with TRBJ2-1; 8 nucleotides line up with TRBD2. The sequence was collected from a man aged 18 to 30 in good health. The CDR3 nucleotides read TGCAGTGCCCTAAGAACTAGCGGATTCTACAATGAGCAGTTCTTC. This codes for CSALRTSGFYNEQFF.